This passage covers 25 T cell receptor beta chains from one sample sequenced in a study of cytomegalovirus exposure and HLA in healthy donors. In the PCR, 60 Vbeta and 13 Jbeta primers were used. Sequencing used immunoSEQ multiplex PCR; TCRdb keeps in-frame clones, though not all of them. The profile covers approximately 290,000 clones, with 80% appearing a single time and roughly 0.31% taken by the ten largest. The sample taken for sequencing was PBMCs. Receptors originate from a girl aged 2 to 10 in good health and CMV-seronegative.

V usage is TRBV14 and J usage is TRBJ1-4; 8 bases are a match to TRBD1. Germline V CDR1 and CDR2: SGHDN, FVKESK. The CDR3 sequence is 15 residues long. Trimming took 4 bases from V and 7 from J; bases not matched to a gene: 8. The CDR3 DNA sequence: TGTGCCAGCAGCCTTTCCGGGACAGGTTTTGAAAAACTGTTTTTT. This translates into CASSLSGTGFEKLFF.

CDR3 residues: CASSQVSSNEQFF. The CDR3 nucleotides are TGCGCCAGCAGCCAAGTCTCGTCCAATGAGCAGTTCTTC. The chain links TRBV4-1 to TRBJ2-1; D gene unclear. Between the trimmed V and J ends, which lost 1 base and 6 bases, there was a span of 7 bases. Germline assignment: CDR1 MGHRA and CDR2 YSYEKL. This CDR3 has 13 residues.

CDR3 nucleotides: TGTGCCAGCAGTTTACGGGGGACCAATGAGCAGTTCTTC. Protein: CASSLRGTNEQFF. V and J are TRBV27 and TRBJ2-1, with a weak D call TRBD2 (6 bases). The V and J ends lost 2 bases and 6 bases respectively, with 8 bases between them. Per the germline V gene, CDR1 is MNHEY and CDR2 is SMNVEV (reference sequence). This CDR3 region has 13 residues.

The genes are TRBV5-1 and TRBJ2-3, with D perhaps matching TRBD1 (6 bases). The CDR3 has 16 amino acids. CDR1 and CDR2 from the germline V gene are SGHRS and YFSETQ. The V end was cut by 2 bases, the J end by 2 bases, with 15 bases between. CDR3 sequence: CASSFTGTQVTDTQYF. CDR3 DNA: TGCGCCAGCAGCTTCACCGGGACACAAGTCACAGATACGCAGTATTTT.

V usage is TRBV5-1 and J usage is TRBJ2-7; TRBD1 is a possible D gene (5 bases). V lost 4 bases to trimming and J lost 2 bases, with 13 bases between them. The CDR3 has 14 residues. Germline V gene data show CDR1 as SGHRS and CDR2 as YFSETQ. CDR3 sequence: CASSPRQGAYEQYF. The CDR3 DNA follows: TGCGCCAGCAGCCCTCGGCAGGGTGCCTACGAGCAGTACTTC.

This clone was detected a few times. The chain carries TRBV7-9 and TRBJ2-3; D is perhaps TRBD1 (6 bases). CDR1 and CDR2 from the germline V gene are SEHNR and FQNEAQ (reference sequence). This CDR3 contains 19 residues. Trimming removed 5 bases at V and 14 bases at J, with 38 bases between. The CDR3 region has the DNA TGTGCCAGCAGCCCGCCGTACCCACAGGGCCCGAAGGCGCCTATACGTTCGTATTTT. The encoded protein is CASSPPYPQGPKAPIRSYF.

This sequence joins TRBV6-1 and TRBJ1-1; D remains unclear. The CDR3 consists of 13 residues. Trimming took off 1 base at V and 3 bases at J, with 6 bases between the two ends. Germline V lookup: CDR1 MNHNS, CDR2 SASEGT. This chain's CDR3 is CASSEVGYTEAFF. CDR3 nucleotide sequence: TGTGCCAGCAGTGAAGTCGGGTACACTGAAGCTTTCTTT.

This clone was observed a handful of times. The chain is built from TRBV6-6 and TRBJ2-7, with 8 bases that match TRBD1. V trimming: 6 bases; J trimming: 3 bases; junction bases outside the gene matches: 10. The CDR3 is 15 amino acids. Germline V gene data show CDR1 as MNHNY and CDR2 as SVGAGI (reference sequence). The CDR3 here is CASSPTRDRSYEQYF. CDR3 nucleotides: TGTGCCAGCAGCCCTACCCGGGACAGGAGCTACGAGCAGTACTTC.

The gene calls are TRBV6-5 and TRBJ2-1, with D perhaps matching TRBD2 (6 bases). The CDR3 loop spans 14 amino acids. CDR1 MNHEY and CDR2 SVGAGI come from the germline V gene. Trimming stripped 6 bases from V and 0 bases from J, with 9 bases between. This CDR3 reads CASRGLSSYNEQFF. The CDR3 DNA reads as TGTGCCAGCAGGGGACTCTCCTCCTACAATGAGCAGTTCTTC.

V and J are TRBV2 and TRBJ2-7; 12 bases agree with TRBD2. Germline V gives CDR1 SNHLY, CDR2 FYNNEI. Trimming at V came to 3 bases and at J to 2 bases, leaving 8 bases not matched to a gene. The CDR3 loop spans 17 amino acids. CDR3 sequence: CASSDLDLAGGAYEQYF. The CDR3 DNA follows: TGTGCCAGCAGTGACCTAGATCTAGCGGGAGGGGCCTACGAGCAGTACTTC.

J is TRBJ2-3 and V is TRBV9; D possibly corresponds to TRBD2 (6 bases). There are 13 residues in the CDR3. Trimming stripped 0 bases from V and 4 bases from J, with 6 bases between. Germline V gives CDR1 SGDLS, CDR2 YYNGEE. As DNA, the CDR3 is TGTGCCAGCAGCGTAGGGGAGGCAGATACGCAGTATTTT. Translating gives CASSVGEADTQYF.

The chain has TRBV18 and TRBJ2-4; 7 nucleotides agree with TRBD1. Losses at the gene ends were 3 bases for V and 7 bases for J; bases not matched to a gene: 12. Germline V gene lookup returns CDR1 KGHSH and CDR2 LQKENI. The CDR3 contains 16 residues. DNA for the CDR3: TGTGCCAGCTCACCCCGGTATCAGACAGGGTCGAACATTCAGTACTTC. As protein: CASSPRYQTGSNIQYF.

The chain is built from TRBV6-5 and TRBJ2-7, with D perhaps matching TRBD2 (5 bases). The CDR3 is 15 amino acids. Trimming left V 0 bases short and J 4 bases short, with 13 bases between. Germline CDR1 reads MNHEY; CDR2 reads SVGAGI. CDR3 DNA: TGTGCCAGCAGTTACTCGACCGGGGTCGCTTACGAGCAGTACTTC. Translation: CASSYSTGVAYEQYF.

A few counts support this clone. The chain's CDR3 is CASSSHDEQYF. CDR3 nucleotides: TGTGCCAGTAGTTCCCATGACGAGCAGTACTTC. The V call is TRBV19, the J call TRBJ2-7; no clear D gene. V gave up 5 bases and J gave up 5 bases, with 7 bases separating them. There are 11 residues in the CDR3. The germline CDR1 and CDR2 sequences are LNHDA and SQIVND (reference sequence). The whole variable domain, remainder taken from reference TRBV19 and TRBJ2-7, is DGGITQSPKYLFRKEGQNVTLSCEQNLNHDAMYWYRQDPGQGLRLIYYSQIVNDFQKGDIAEGYSVSREKKESFPLTVTSAQKNPTAFYLCASSSHDEQYFGPGTRLTVT.

The CDR3 is CASSTRGETQYF. DNA for the CDR3: TGTGCCAGCAGCACCCGGGGGGAGACCCAGTACTTC. This chain uses TRBV7-6 with TRBJ2-5; D may be TRBD2 (6 bases). The CDR3 loop spans 12 amino acids. With 5 bases removed from V and 5 bases from J, the gap between germline ends came to 9 bases. Germline V lookup: CDR1 SGHVS, CDR2 FNYEAQ. The full variable domain, its missing parts supplied by reference TRBV7-6 and TRBJ2-5, is GAGVSQSPRYKVTKRGQDVALRCDPISGHVSLYWYRQALGQGPEFLTYFNYEAQQDKSGLPNDRFSAERPEGSISTLTIQRTEQRDSAMYRCASSTRGETQYFGPGTRLLVL.

This sequence joins TRBV28 and TRBJ2-1; the match to TRBD2 covers 10 bases. The CDR3 extends over 17 amino acids. V lost 5 bases to trimming and J lost 0 bases; unmatched junction nucleotides: 7. In germline, CDR1 is MDHEN, CDR2 SYDVKM. The CDR3 here is CASSPELAGSSYNEQFF. CDR3 DNA: TGTGCCAGCAGTCCGGAACTAGCGGGAAGCTCCTACAATGAGCAGTTCTTC.

The chain combines TRBV6-6 with TRBJ2-7, with 9 bases matching TRBD2. The CDR3 extends over 14 amino acids. V dropped 0 bases and J dropped 4; count of bases not matched to a gene: 1. The germline gives CDR1 MNHNY, CDR2 SVGAGI (reference sequence). CDR3 amino acids: CASSYSSGRYEQYF. CDR3 sequence (DNA): TGTGCCAGCAGTTACTCGAGCGGGAGGTACGAGCAGTACTTC.

The chain combines TRBV14 with TRBJ2-5; 11 nucleotides line up with TRBD2. The CDR3 runs 18 residues. V lost 3 bases and J lost 4; bases outside the gene matches: 13. Germline V gives CDR1 SGHDN, CDR2 FVKESK. The CDR3 protein is CASSHRVSGGATGETQYF. The CDR3, as DNA: TGTGCCAGCAGCCACCGAGTTAGCGGGGGGGCCACGGGAGAGACCCAGTACTTC.

CDR3 region: CSAATGDEQYF. The CDR3 DNA follows: TGCAGTGCCGCCACGGGTGACGAGCAGTACTTC. V usage is TRBV20-1 and J usage is TRBJ2-7; D uncertain. The CDR3 sequence is 11 residues long. Germline CDR1 DFQATT, CDR2 SNEGSKA (reference sequence). Trimming shortened V by 6 bases and J by 5 bases, and 11 bases separated the two germline ends.

This clone was detected a few times. The V gene is TRBV5-1, the J gene TRBJ2-5, with 8 bases fitting TRBD2. Near its end, the DNA agrees better with TRBJ2-7, so the J call may be wrong. Germline-derived CDR1 and CDR2 are SGHRS and YFSETQ. The CDR3 runs 16 residues. DNA for the CDR3: TGCGCCAGCAGCCTAGATAGCGGGGCCTATTCCGACGAGCAGTACTTC. Encoded protein: CASSLDSGAYSDEQYF.

This clone was seen a handful of times. The chain joins TRBV7-7 to TRBJ2-1; 12 bases match TRBD2. J lost 6 bases, V lost 5 bases, and 5 bases had no gene match. The germline V gene encodes CDR1 SSHAT and CDR2 FNYEAQ (reference sequence). There are 15 residues in the CDR3. In DNA form, the CDR3 reads TGTGCCAGCAGCGTTCTAGCGGGAGGGCCCAATGAGCAGTTCTTC. Translated: CASSVLAGGPNEQFF. Full variable domain (missing parts from reference TRBV7-7 and TRBJ2-1): GAGVSQSPRYKVTKRGQDVTLRCDPISSHATLYWYQQALGQGPEFLTYFNYEAQPDKSGLPSDRFSAERPEGSISTLTIQRTEQRDSAMYRCASSVLAGGPNEQFFGPGTRLTVL.

This rearrangement joins TRBV28 to TRBJ2-3; TRBD1 agrees at 10 bases. The CDR3 has 12 amino acids. CDR1 and CDR2 (germline): MDHEN, SYDVKM. J lost 14 bases, V lost 4 bases, and 6 bases had no gene match. The CDR3 here is CASSSDRGGPYF. DNA of the CDR3: TGTGCCAGCAGTTCGGACAGGGGGGGCCCGTATTTT.

The genes are TRBV5-6 and TRBJ1-1, with D unclear. The CDR3 consists of 14 residues. Per the germline V gene, CDR1 is SGHDT and CDR2 is YYEEEE. Trimming removed 0 bases from V and 5 bases from J, with 11 bases in between. In nucleotides, the CDR3 is TGTGCCAGCAGCTTGGGGGGAGGCAGTACTGAAGCTTTCTTT. The encoded protein is CASSLGGGSTEAFF.

The gene calls are TRBV5-1 and TRBJ1-1; TRBD1 is a possible D gene (6 bases). Per the germline V gene, CDR1 is SGHRS and CDR2 is YFSETQ. Trimming removed 4 bases from V and 1 base from J, with 11 bases in between. The CDR3 sequence is 14 residues long. This CDR3 reads CASSPMTGNTEAFF. The CDR3 nucleotides read TGCGCCAGCAGCCCAATGACAGGGAACACTGAAGCTTTCTTT.

Of note for this clone: This sample also contains other DNA sequences that code for the same CDR3. This rearrangement joins TRBV27 to TRBJ2-6; TRBD2 aligns across 9 bases. This CDR3 comprises 19 residues. Germline CDR1 is MNHEY and CDR2 is SMNVEV (reference sequence). Trimming took 2 bases from V and 1 from J; bases not matched to a gene: 9. The DNA of the CDR3 is TGTGCCAGCAGTTTAGGGACTAGCTCTGTGTATTCTGGGGCCAACGTCCTGACTTTC. Protein product: CASSLGTSSVYSGANVLTF.